These T cell receptor beta chains were read from a single sample in a study of OX40 agonist ivuxolimab in advanced cancers. Sequencing was performed with immunoSEQ multiplex PCR; in TCRdb, only in-frame clones are kept and a portion is missing. The sample lists 100,000 or so clones, around 85% occurring once. The starting material was CD4+ or CD8+ T cells sorted from blood, obtained in a trial of the OX40 agonist ivuxolimab. These TCRs come from an adult with an advanced solid tumor such as melanoma, head and neck, liver or kidney cancer. The CDR3 runs from the conserved cysteine through the conserved F or W. A D gene is named only where the DNA matches it firmly. A row's size may be missing; if present it is once, few, many or a size class.

clone size: NA; J gene: TRBJ2-1; D gene: TRBD2; V gene: TRBV6-5; CDR3 protein: CASGTSGAYNEQFF; CDR3 DNA: TGTGCCAGCGGCACTAGCGGGGCCTACAATGAGCAGTTCTTC
clone size: once; J gene: TRBJ2-5; D gene: NA; V gene: TRBV5-1; CDR3 protein: CASSLDIGVEETQYF; CDR3 DNA: TGCGCCAGCAGCTTGGACATCGGGGTAGAAGAGACCCAGTACTTC
clone size: NA; J gene: TRBJ2-7; D gene: NA; V gene: TRBV5-1; CDR3 protein: CASSLVVQGGSEQYF; CDR3 DNA: TGCGCCAGCAGCTTGGTGGTCCAGGGAGGTAGCGAGCAGTACTTC
clone size: NA; J gene: TRBJ2-1; D gene: NA; V gene: TRBV9; CDR3 protein: CASSGRASSSYNEQFF; CDR3 DNA: TGTGCCAGCAGCGGGCGGGCTTCGAGCTCCTACAATGAGCAGTTCTTC
clone size: NA; J gene: TRBJ2-1; D gene: NA; V gene: TRBV5-1; CDR3 protein: CASSSGGTSYNEQFF; CDR3 DNA: TGCGCCAGCAGCTCCGGTGGAACCTCCTACAATGAGCAGTTCTTC
clone size: NA; J gene: TRBJ2-1; D gene: NA; V gene: TRBV7-2; CDR3 protein: CASSLDIGDEQFF; CDR3 DNA: TGTGCCAGCAGCTTGGACATCGGGGATGAGCAGTTCTTC
clone size: once; J gene: TRBJ2-7; D gene: NA; V gene: TRBV19; CDR3 protein: CATATPPLYEQYF; CDR3 DNA: TGTGCCACGGCTACCCCCCCTCTCTACGAGCAGTACTTC
clone size: NA; J gene: TRBJ2-5; D gene: NA; V gene: TRBV4-3; CDR3 protein: CASSQDRAGNPQETQYF; CDR3 DNA: TGCGCCAGCAGCCAAGATAGGGCTGGCAATCCCCAAGAGACCCAGTACTTC
clone size: NA; J gene: TRBJ2-2; D gene: TRBD1; V gene: TRBV6-5; CDR3 protein: CASSYSRGTGSGELFF; CDR3 DNA: TGTGCCAGCAGTTACTCGAGAGGGACAGGGAGCGGGGAGCTGTTTTTT
clone size: NA; J gene: TRBJ1-3; D gene: NA; V gene: TRBV5-1; CDR3 protein: CASKEDGNTIYF; CDR3 DNA: TGCGCCAGCAAGGAAGACGGAAACACCATATATTTT
clone size: NA; J gene: TRBJ1-2; D gene: NA; V gene: TRBV25-1; CDR3 protein: CASSPGREGYTF; CDR3 DNA: TGTGCCAGCAGCCCGGGGCGGGAAGGCTACACCTTC
clone size: once; J gene: TRBJ2-3; D gene: TRBD2; V gene: TRBV9; CDR3 protein: CASSVGPDGRAWADTQYF; CDR3 DNA: TGTGCCAGCAGCGTAGGACCCGACGGGAGGGCCTGGGCAGATACGCAGTATTTT
clone size: NA; J gene: TRBJ2-1; D gene: NA; V gene: TRBV6-1; CDR3 protein: CASSEGAGTWSPGEQFF; CDR3 DNA: TGTGCCAGCAGTGAAGGGGCCGGGACGTGGTCCCCTGGTGAGCAGTTCTTC
clone size: NA; J gene: TRBJ2-1; D gene: TRBD1; V gene: TRBV27; CDR3 protein: CASSPDPGQGARNEQFF; CDR3 DNA: TGTGCCAGCAGTCCAGACCCGGGACAGGGGGCGCGGAATGAGCAGTTCTTC
clone size: once; J gene: TRBJ2-5; D gene: TRBD2; V gene: TRBV30; CDR3 protein: CAWAGGAGETQYF; CDR3 DNA: TGTGCCTGGGCCGGGGGGGCTGGAGAGACCCAGTACTTC
clone size: NA; J gene: TRBJ2-2; D gene: TRBD1; V gene: TRBV19; CDR3 protein: CASSARKGAVSWRVHTGELFF; CDR3 DNA: TGTGCCAGTAGTGCGAGGAAGGGGGCCGTGAGCTGGCGGGTTCACACCGGGGAGCTGTTTTTT
clone size: few; J gene: TRBJ2-2; D gene: TRBD2; V gene: TRBV2; CDR3 protein: CASSDPGLLSPGELFF; CDR3 DNA: TGTGCCAGCAGTGACCCGGGACTACTCAGTCCTGGGGAGCTGTTTTTT
clone size: NA; J gene: TRBJ1-6; D gene: NA; V gene: TRBV30; CDR3 protein: CAWSVQPRRNSPLHF; CDR3 DNA: TGTGCCTGGAGTGTACAACCGCGGCGTAATTCACCCCTCCACTTT
clone size: NA; J gene: TRBJ1-1; D gene: NA; V gene: TRBV4-2; CDR3 protein: CASSLEGHTEAFF; CDR3 DNA: TGTGCCAGCAGCTTGGAGGGCCACACTGAAGCTTTCTTT
clone size: NA; J gene: TRBJ2-1; D gene: TRBD2; V gene: TRBV9; CDR3 protein: CASSPPASSGRSYNEQFF; CDR3 DNA: TGTGCCAGCAGCCCTCCGGCCTCTAGCGGGAGATCCTACAATGAGCAGTTCTTC
clone size: NA; J gene: TRBJ1-1; D gene: NA; V gene: TRBV15; CDR3 protein: CATSRDLKENTEAFF; CDR3 DNA: TGTGCCACCAGCAGAGATTTAAAGGAGAACACTGAAGCTTTCTTT
clone size: NA; J gene: TRBJ2-2; D gene: NA; V gene: TRBV28; CDR3 protein: CASSQGFAGELFF; CDR3 DNA: TGTGCCAGCAGTCAGGGATTCGCCGGGGAGCTGTTTTTT
clone size: NA; J gene: TRBJ2-6; D gene: TRBD1; V gene: TRBV11-2; CDR3 protein: CASSGTGRIGANVLTF; CDR3 DNA: TGTGCCAGCAGCGGGACAGGGAGGATAGGGGCCAACGTCCTGACTTTC
clone size: NA; J gene: TRBJ2-7; D gene: TRBD1; V gene: TRBV6-6; CDR3 protein: CASSYQPGQSYEQYF; CDR3 DNA: TGTGCCAGCAGTTACCAACCGGGACAGTCTTACGAGCAGTACTTC
clone size: few; J gene: TRBJ2-1; D gene: TRBD1; V gene: TRBV5-1; CDR3 protein: CASSSGQGFNEQFF; CDR3 DNA: TGCGCCAGCAGCTCGGGACAGGGGTTCAATGAGCAGTTCTTC
clone size: NA; J gene: TRBJ1-3; D gene: NA; V gene: TRBV11-1; CDR3 protein: CASSPHLRDRVSGNTIYF; CDR3 DNA: TGTGCCAGCAGCCCACACCTCCGGGACCGTGTCTCTGGAAACACCATATATTTT
clone size: NA; J gene: TRBJ2-7; D gene: NA; V gene: TRBV27; CDR3 protein: CASTRGKGYEQYF; CDR3 DNA: TGTGCCAGCACCCGGGGGAAGGGGTACGAGCAGTACTTC
clone size: NA; J gene: TRBJ1-4; D gene: TRBD1; V gene: TRBV4-1; CDR3 protein: CASSQGTGINEKLFF; CDR3 DNA: TGCGCCAGCAGCCAGGGGACAGGGATTAATGAAAAACTGTTTTTT
clone size: NA; J gene: TRBJ2-6; D gene: NA; V gene: TRBV5-1; CDR3 protein: CASSPRPGVSGANVLTF; CDR3 DNA: TGCGCCAGCAGCCCCCGGCCAGGGGTCTCTGGGGCCAACGTCCTGACTTTC
clone size: once; J gene: TRBJ2-2; D gene: TRBD1; V gene: TRBV5-1; CDR3 protein: CASSWDRGTGELFF; CDR3 DNA: TGCGCCAGCAGCTGGGACAGGGGTACCGGGGAGCTGTTTTTT
clone size: NA; J gene: TRBJ2-7; D gene: TRBD1; V gene: TRBV11-3; CDR3 protein: CASSFDRDRGYEQYF; CDR3 DNA: TGTGCCAGCAGCTTTGATCGGGACAGGGGTTACGAGCAGTACTTC
clone size: NA; J gene: TRBJ2-2; D gene: NA; V gene: TRBV19; CDR3 protein: CATSRPFTSNTGELFF; CDR3 DNA: TGTGCCACATCCCGCCCATTCACCTCGAACACCGGGGAGCTGTTTTTT
clone size: NA; J gene: TRBJ2-7; D gene: TRBD2; V gene: TRBV7-2; CDR3 protein: CASSPPGTIYEQYF; CDR3 DNA: TGTGCCAGCAGCCCACCCGGGACTATATACGAGCAGTACTTC
clone size: NA; J gene: TRBJ1-2; D gene: NA; V gene: TRBV28; CDR3 protein: CAISSSGGFSYGYTF; CDR3 DNA: TGTGCCATCTCCAGTTCGGGGGGGTTTAGCTATGGCTACACCTTC
clone size: NA; J gene: TRBJ2-2; D gene: NA; V gene: TRBV18; CDR3 protein: CASSPERTAQGTGELFF; CDR3 DNA: TGTGCCAGCTCACCGGAGCGGACAGCCCAGGGGACCGGGGAGCTGTTTTTT
clone size: NA; J gene: TRBJ2-5; D gene: TRBD2; V gene: TRBV2; CDR3 protein: CASRAAGAPETQYF; CDR3 DNA: TGTGCCAGCAGGGCAGCGGGAGCCCCCGAGACCCAGTACTTC
clone size: NA; J gene: TRBJ2-6; D gene: NA; V gene: TRBV19; CDR3 protein: CASSIDGTGTSGANVLTF; CDR3 DNA: TGTGCCAGTAGTATTGATGGTACGGGGACCTCTGGGGCCAACGTCCTGACTTTC
clone size: NA; J gene: TRBJ2-2; D gene: NA; V gene: TRBV27; CDR3 protein: CASSLSPNTGELFF; CDR3 DNA: TGTGCCAGCAGTTTATCTCCGAACACCGGGGAGCTGTTTTTT
clone size: NA; J gene: TRBJ2-5; D gene: NA; V gene: TRBV7-2; CDR3 protein: CASSPGVAGGGAQYF; CDR3 DNA: TGTGCCAGCAGCCCTGGGGTTGCGGGTGGGGGAGCCCAGTACTTC
clone size: once; J gene: TRBJ2-1; D gene: NA; V gene: TRBV4-3; CDR3 protein: CASSQADSSNEQFF; CDR3 DNA: TGCGCCAGCAGCCAGGCGGACAGCTCCAATGAGCAGTTCTTC
clone size: NA; J gene: TRBJ1-2; D gene: NA; V gene: TRBV6-6; CDR3 protein: CAMGGRHYGYTF; CDR3 DNA: TGTGCCATGGGGGGCAGGCACTATGGCTACACCTTC
clone size: NA; J gene: TRBJ2-5; D gene: TRBD2; V gene: TRBV11-1; CDR3 protein: CASSTTSSWGETQYF; CDR3 DNA: TGTGCCAGCAGCACGACTAGCTCGTGGGGAGAGACCCAGTACTTC
clone size: NA; J gene: TRBJ1-2; D gene: NA; V gene: TRBV12-1; CDR3 protein: CASSCPGQGAGYTF; CDR3 DNA: TGTGCCAGCAGTTGTCCGGGACAGGGGGCCGGCTACACCTTC
clone size: NA; J gene: TRBJ2-5; D gene: TRBD1; V gene: TRBV13; CDR3 protein: CASSLGTGRETQYF; CDR3 DNA: TGTGCCAGCAGCTTGGGGACAGGGAGAGAGACCCAGTACTTC
clone size: NA; J gene: TRBJ2-1; D gene: TRBD2; V gene: TRBV13; CDR3 protein: CASSPTLAGNEQFF; CDR3 DNA: TGTGCCAGCAGCCCGACACTAGCGGGCAATGAGCAGTTCTTC
clone size: NA; J gene: TRBJ2-2; D gene: NA; V gene: TRBV7-9; CDR3 protein: CASSLVPLALVGELFF; CDR3 DNA: TGTGCCAGCAGCTTAGTTCCCCTAGCTTTGGTCGGGGAGCTGTTTTTT
clone size: NA; J gene: TRBJ2-1; D gene: TRBD2; V gene: TRBV19; CDR3 protein: CASSTLAGAYNEQFF; CDR3 DNA: TGTGCCAGTAGTACCCTAGCGGGGGCCTACAATGAGCAGTTCTTC
clone size: NA; J gene: TRBJ2-1; D gene: NA; V gene: TRBV5-4; CDR3 protein: CASSLLGTSINEQFF; CDR3 DNA: TGTGCCAGCAGCTTGTTGGGAACTAGCATCAATGAGCAGTTCTTC
clone size: NA; J gene: TRBJ1-2; D gene: NA; V gene: TRBV2; CDR3 protein: CASSAETSRGYTF; CDR3 DNA: TGTGCCAGCAGTGCTGAAACAAGTAGGGGCTACACCTTC
clone size: NA; J gene: TRBJ2-7; D gene: NA; V gene: TRBV19; CDR3 protein: CASSIVVTRSDTEQYF; CDR3 DNA: TGTGCCAGTAGTATAGTCGTTACTAGGTCGGATACCGAGCAGTACTTC
clone size: NA; J gene: TRBJ2-1; D gene: NA; V gene: TRBV28; CDR3 protein: CASSWGVSNEQFF; CDR3 DNA: TGTGCCAGCAGTTGGGGGGTCAGCAATGAGCAGTTCTTC
clone size: NA; J gene: TRBJ2-7; D gene: NA; V gene: TRBV11-3; CDR3 protein: CASSLSRGTDLLEQYF; CDR3 DNA: TGTGCCAGCAGCTTATCCCGGGGGACCGACCTCCTCGAGCAGTACTTC
clone size: NA; J gene: TRBJ2-2; D gene: NA; V gene: TRBV5-1; CDR3 protein: CASSPIVLDTGELFF; CDR3 DNA: TGCGCCAGCAGCCCTATAGTATTGGACACCGGGGAGCTGTTTTTT